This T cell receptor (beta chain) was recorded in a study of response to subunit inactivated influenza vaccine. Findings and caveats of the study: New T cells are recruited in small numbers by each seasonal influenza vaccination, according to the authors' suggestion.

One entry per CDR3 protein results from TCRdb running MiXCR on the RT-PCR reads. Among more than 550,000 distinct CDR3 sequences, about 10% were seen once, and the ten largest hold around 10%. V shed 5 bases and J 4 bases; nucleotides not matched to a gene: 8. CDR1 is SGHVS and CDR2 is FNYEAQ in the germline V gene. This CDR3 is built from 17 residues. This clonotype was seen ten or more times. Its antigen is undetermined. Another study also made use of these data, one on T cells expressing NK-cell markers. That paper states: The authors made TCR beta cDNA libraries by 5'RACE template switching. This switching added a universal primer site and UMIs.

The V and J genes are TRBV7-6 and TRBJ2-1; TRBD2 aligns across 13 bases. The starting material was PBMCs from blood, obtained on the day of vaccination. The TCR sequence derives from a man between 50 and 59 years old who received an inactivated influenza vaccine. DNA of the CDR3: TGTGCCAGCAGCCCGGGACTAGCGGGGAACATATACAATGAGCAGTTCTTC. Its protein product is CASSPGLAGNIYNEQFF. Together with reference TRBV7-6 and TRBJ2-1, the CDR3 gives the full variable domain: GAGVSQSPRYKVTKRGQDVALRCDPISGHVSLYWYRQALGQGPEFLTYFNYEAQQDKSGLPNDRFSAERPEGSISTLTIQRTEQRDSAMYRCASSPGLAGNIYNEQFFGPGTRLTVL.